This T cell receptor (beta chain) was identified during a study of vaccination and CD4 T cells after COVID-19. Findings and caveats of the study: Investigators enrolled relatively few convalescent patients and included no early post-infection timepoints.

Specified treatment: approximately 9-day PBMC culture with coronavirus spike peptide pools or control peptides (ViraFEST assay). Alongside about 10 IU/ml IL-2 and 9 to 10 ug/ml peptide pools, PBMCs were cultured at some 2 million per well. Half the medium was exchanged for fresh IL-2 medium on days 3 and 7. Cultured CD4+ T cell DNA was sequenced using the Oncomine TCR Beta short-read assay. TCRdb reprocessed the PCR reads via MiXCR and lists one record per CDR3 protein. The data show 15,000 to 20,000 distinct CDR3 sequences, under 40% seen once. Notes on this clonotype: Its cognate antigen is unknown.

Germline lookup yields CDR1 SNHLY and CDR2 FYNNEI. This CDR3 has 15 amino acids. The V and J ends lost 4 bases and 2 bases respectively, with 12 bases between them. Sample: cultured CD4+ T cells from blood. The chain couples TRBV2 to TRBJ1-5, with a tentative D call TRBD1 (5 bases). The source of this sequence is a human donor with COVID-19. CDR3 in DNA: TGTGCCAGCAGTGGAAGCAGGGTGGGCAATCAGCCCCAGCATTTT. Protein product: CASSGSRVGNQPQHF.